The 11 T cell receptor beta chains in this list originate from one sample, sequenced in a study of T cells of healthy individuals. Each CDR3 protein is one row after TCRdb ran MiXCR on the 5' RACE reads. The sample records some 100,000 distinct CDR3 sequences, approximately 15% being singletons. The receptor source for this set is a human donor in good health.

V gene TRBV6-6 combines with J gene TRBJ2-1; TRBD2 aligns across 7 bases. Germline CDR1 is MNHNY and CDR2 is SVGAGI (reference sequence). The CDR3 is made up of 15 amino acids. The V segment lost 5 bases and the J segment 6 bases; nucleotides outside the gene matches: 10. The CDR3 bases are TGTGCCAGCAGTGGCCCCGGCTCTAGCGGCAATGAGCAGTTCTTC. This translates into CASSGPGSSGNEQFF.

In this sample, this clonotype turned up a few times. The chain combines TRBV9 with TRBJ2-2; 12 positions agree with TRBD2. After removal of 3 bases from V and 4 bases from J, the junction contained 4 bases not matched to a gene. The CDR3 runs to 16 residues. In germline, CDR1 is SGDLS, CDR2 YYNGEE. CDR3 region: CASSAGLAGLTGELFF. The DNA for the CDR3 is TGTGCCAGCAGCGCTGGACTAGCGGGACTCACCGGGGAGCTGTTTTTT.

This clonotype has more than one count but fewer than ten. This chain connects TRBV20-1 to TRBJ1-2, with a possible D match to TRBD1 (5 bases). The CDR3 is made up of 14 amino acids. From germline, CDR1 is DFQATT and CDR2 SNEGSKA (reference sequence). V lost 4 bases and J 4 bases, leaving 16 bases between the germline ends. The CDR3 sequence is CSANVDTEGYGYTF. The CDR3 DNA follows: TGCAGTGCTAACGTGGACACTGAAGGCTATGGCTACACCTTC.

This clonotype appeared a few times. J is TRBJ2-1 and V is TRBV11-2, with 16 bases aligning to TRBD2. V was pared by 1 base and J by 3 bases, with 9 bases of the junction left unmatched. CDR3 length equals 20 residues. The germline V gene encodes CDR1 SGHAT and CDR2 FQNNGV. CDR3 protein: CASSLAGTSGRASYYNEQFF. CDR3 coding DNA: TGTGCCAGCAGCTTAGCCGGGACTAGCGGGAGGGCTTCCTACTACAATGAGCAGTTCTTC.

V and J are TRBV9 and TRBJ2-6; 9 bases match TRBD1. The CDR3 spans 16 residues. The germline V gene has CDR1 SGDLS and CDR2 YYNGEE. Trimming at V came to 4 bases and at J to 2 bases, leaving 4 bases not matched to a gene. The CDR3 nucleotides are TGTGCCAGCAGCAAGGACAGGGGCCCTGGGGCCAACGTCCTGACTTTC. Its protein product is CASSKDRGPGANVLTF.

This clonotype came up a few times. The rearrangement uses TRBV30 and TRBJ2-2; possible D gene TRBD2, 6 bases. Trimming shortened V by 1 base and J by 4 bases, and 10 bases separated the two germline ends. This CDR3 is built from 14 residues. CDR1 and CDR2 (germline): GTSNPN, SVGIG (reference sequence). CDR3 sequence: CAWSALAITGELFF. The CDR3 nucleotides are TGTGCCTGGAGTGCCCTAGCGATCACCGGGGAGCTGTTTTTT. Full variable domain (outside the CDR3, taken from reference TRBV30 and TRBJ2-2): SQTIHQWPATLVQPVGSPLSLECTVEGTSNPNLYWYRQAAGRGLQLLFYSVGIGQISSEVPQNLSASRPQDRQFILSSKKLLLSDSGFYLCAWSALAITGELFFGEGSRLTVL.

The table lists this clonotype with a few counts. V is TRBV11-3 and J is TRBJ2-1; maybe TRBD1 (6 bases). Deletions cut 5 bases from V and 2 bases from J, with 13 bases between. In germline, CDR1 is SGHNT, CDR2 YENEEA. The CDR3 runs to 15 residues. CDR3 coding DNA: TGTGCCAGCAGCCGACGGGCAGGGGCCTACAATGAGCAGTTCTTC. It yields the protein CASSRRAGAYNEQFF.

This clonotype was counted ten times or more. This chain joins TRBV20-1 and TRBJ2-5; possible D gene TRBD1, 7 bases. Germline V lookup: CDR1 DFQATT, CDR2 SNEGSKA (reference sequence). The CDR3 is 20 residues long. Trimming took 1 base from V and 0 from J, leaving 27 bases between them. CDR3 DNA sequence: TGCAGTGCTAGAGCCGACCTTGACAGGGACTGGTCAACAAACCAAGAGACCCAGTACTTC. Protein: CSARADLDRDWSTNQETQYF.

This clonotype was seen repeatedly, ten times or more. The chain recombines TRBV7-9 with TRBJ1-5, with 9 nucleotides matching TRBD1. Per the germline V gene, CDR1 is SEHNR and CDR2 is FQNEAQ (reference sequence). CDR3 length: 15 residues. V lost 4 bases, J lost 2 bases, and 3 bases stayed unmatched. CDR3 DNA sequence: TGTGCCAGCAGCTCGGGACAGGGTCGCAATCAGCCCCAGCATTTT. Translating it yields CASSSGQGRNQPQHF.

This clonotype was counted many times. The rearrangement joins TRBV7-3 to TRBJ2-3; TRBD2 agrees at 8 bases. The CDR3 runs 15 residues. Trimming at V came to 5 bases and at J to 6 bases, leaving 10 bases not matched to a gene. Germline CDR1 reads SGHTA; CDR2 reads FQGTGA. CDR3 DNA sequence: TGTGCCAGCAGCAGCGGGGGACCCCCCCAGGATACGCAGTATTTT. Protein product: CASSSGGPPQDTQYF.

This clonotype was recorded a few times. J is TRBJ2-3 and V is TRBV11-3; tentative D call: TRBD1 (6 bases). The V and J ends lost 1 base and 1 base respectively, with 12 bases between them. The CDR3 runs to 16 residues. Germline V lookup: CDR1 SGHNT, CDR2 YENEEA. The CDR3 protein is CASSLAVGARTDTQYF. The CDR3 DNA reads as TGTGCCAGCAGCTTAGCAGTGGGGGCACGCACAGATACGCAGTATTTT.